This TCR beta chain was recorded in a study of blood T cell repertoires in COVID-19. Germline lookup yields CDR1 SEHNR and CDR2 FQNEAQ (reference sequence). Trimming removed 2 bases from V and 5 bases from J, with 22 bases in between. The CDR3 has 17 amino acids. Only in-frame clones appear in the TCRdb table, and some are missing; sequencing was by immunoSEQ multiplex PCR. The sample yields roughly 63,000 clones, 88% seen once. Material: peripheral blood. The genes are TRBV7-9 and TRBJ2-7; tentatively, D is TRBD1 (6 bases). The TCR comes from a woman aged 45-65 years with active or convalescent COVID-19. This CDR3 is CASSLNPPRQGWHEQYF. The CDR3 DNA sequence: TGTGCCAGCAGCTTAAACCCCCCCCGGCAGGGGTGGCACGAGCAGTACTTC.